The rows below give T cell receptor beta chains drawn from one sample of a study of ipilimumab plus nivolumab after autologous stem cell transplantation. TCRdb keeps only in-frame clones here, not all; method: immunoSEQ multiplex PCR. The table has roughly 12,000 clones, 70% to 80% seen once. Here the sequenced sample was PBMCs, taken in a trial of ipilimumab plus nivolumab as post-transplant consolidation. Receptors originate from a male donor with multiple myeloma. Each CDR3 is given with its conserved first and last residue. A D gene is named only where the DNA matches it firmly. Clone size is shown for a subset of rows, as once, few, many or a class of expanded clone.

>few|-|TRBJ2-6|TRBV27
TGTGCCAGCAGTGACCCACCGGGACGGACCTCTGGGGCCAACGTCCTGACTTTC
CASSDPPGRTSGANVLTF
>-|TRBD2|TRBJ2-1|TRBV6-5
TGTGCCAGCAGTTCGCGGGGGTCCTACAATGAGCAGTTCTTC
CASSSRGSYNEQFF
>few|TRBD2|TRBJ2-4|TRBV19
TGTGCCTTCCCTCAGCGGGGGAAAGCCAAAAACATTCAGTACTTC
CAFPQRGKAKNIQYF
>-|-|TRBJ2-1|TRBV6-4
TGTGCCAGCAGACGAAAAAGTGGGGGAGAAAATGAGCAGTTCTTC
CASRRKSGGENEQFF
>-|-|TRBJ1-2|TRBV5-4
TGTGCCAGCGGCGCTTCCGTACCAAAGACCTATGGCTACACCTTC
CASGASVPKTYGYTF
>few|TRBD2|TRBJ2-5|TRBV11-3
TGTGCCAGCACCCTAGCGGGGGGATCTCAAGAGACCCAGTACTTC
CASTLAGGSQETQYF
>-|TRBD2|TRBJ2-7|TRBV5-6
TGTGCCAGCAGCTTGCTAGGGACTAGCGGTTCCTACGAGCAGTACTTC
CASSLLGTSGSYEQYF
>-|-|TRBJ1-5|TRBV7-2
TGTGCCAGCAGCTTATTTGGGAATCAGCCCCAGCATTTT
CASSLFGNQPQHF
>few|-|TRBJ1-3|TRBV18
TGTGCCAGCTCAACAGCTATCTCTGGAAACACCATATATTTT
CASSTAISGNTIYF
>-|TRBD1|TRBJ2-7|TRBV12-5
TGTGCTAGTGGTTTTAGAACCGGGACAGGCTGGAACGAGCAGTACTTC
CASGFRTGTGWNEQYF
>once|TRBD2|TRBJ2-1|TRBV19
TGTGCCAGTACGGGACTAGCGGGGGGCGATGAGCAGTTCTTC
CASTGLAGGDEQFF
>-|TRBD1|TRBJ2-5|TRBV11-2
TGTGCCAGCCCCGGGACAGGGGGCCGCGAGACCCAGTACTTC
CASPGTGGRETQYF
>-|-|TRBJ1-4|TRBV4-1
TGCGCCAGCAGCCGAGATACACAGGAATGGGGAACGCGTGATGAAAAACTGTTTTTT
CASSRDTQEWGTRDEKLFF
>once|-|TRBJ1-1|TRBV4-2
TGTGCCAGCAGCTTGATGCGGGTCGAGAAGGCTGAAGCTTTCTTT
CASSLMRVEKAEAFF
>-|TRBD2|TRBJ2-1|TRBV18
TGTGCCAGCTCACCACCGTCCGGGGGGGTGACCTATGAGCAGTTCTTC
CASSPPSGGVTYEQFF
>-|TRBD1|TRBJ2-3|TRBV18
TGTGCCAGCTCACAGGGACAGCCCCGAGCTAGCACAGATACGCAGTATTTT
CASSQGQPRASTDTQYF
>-|-|TRBJ1-1|TRBV6-1
TGTGCCAGCAGTGAAATGGGGCCGGGTACTCGAGCTTTCTTT
CASSEMGPGTRAFF